The 22 T cell receptor beta chains below come from one sample, sequenced in a study of shared clonotypes between healthy human individuals. Generated by immunoSEQ multiplex PCR, the TCRdb table keeps only in-frame clones and is missing some. The table shows millions of clones, with more than 80% occurring only once. The specimen was naive CD4+ T cells sorted from blood. Subset noted: CD45RA+ positively selected. Receptors were obtained from a man in his late teens or twenties in good health.

This clone was counted once. The J gene is TRBJ1-5, the V gene TRBV19; D call uncertain. CDR1 LNHDA and CDR2 SQIVND come from the germline V gene (reference sequence). Trimming stripped 3 bases from V and 0 bases from J, with 18 bases between. The CDR3 has 18 amino acids. This chain's CDR3 is CASSIIDGVKYSNQPQHF. The DNA of the CDR3 is TGTGCCAGTAGTATTATCGACGGCGTAAAATATAGCAATCAGCCCCAGCATTTT.

In the case of this clone: The sample has other DNA sequences that encode this CDR3 too. The chain uses TRBV28 and TRBJ1-2; D unresolved. There are 13 residues in the CDR3. V was trimmed by 6 bases and J by 2 bases, leaving 10 bases between them. Germline CDR1 MDHEN, CDR2 SYDVKM. For the CDR3, the DNA is TGTGCCAGCAGCCCAGGACTAAACTATGGCTACACCTTC. Protein: CASSPGLNYGYTF.

This clone appeared a few times. The chain carries TRBV19 and TRBJ1-5; D gene unclear. Trimming cost V 4 bases and J 7 bases, with 14 bases left between them. The CDR3 is 14 residues long. Germline V gene sequence: CDR1 LNHDA, CDR2 SQIVND (reference sequence). This CDR3 reads CASSRDRVEQPQHF. CDR3 coding DNA: TGTGCCAGTAGTAGAGATCGGGTCGAACAGCCCCAGCATTTT.

V is TRBV27 and J is TRBJ1-1; 7 bases match TRBD1. This CDR3 has 17 amino acids. V trimming: 6 bases; J trimming: 1 base; junction bases outside the gene matches: 14. The germline V gene encodes CDR1 MNHEY and CDR2 SMNVEV (reference sequence). CDR3 sequence reads: CASSSYKRGRENTEAFF. The CDR3 DNA sequence: TGTGCCAGCAGCTCATACAAGAGGGGGCGAGAGAACACTGAAGCTTTCTTT.

The chain combines TRBV5-4 with TRBJ2-7; D may match TRBD1 or TRBD2 (5 bases each). This CDR3 contains 14 residues. In germline, CDR1 is SGHNT, CDR2 YYREEE (reference sequence). V gave up 3 bases and J gave up 4 bases, with 14 bases separating them. The CDR3 region is CASSSGRDPYEQYF. The CDR3 coding sequence is TGTGCCAGCAGCTCGGGACGGGACCCTTACGAGCAGTACTTC.

Worth noting for this clone: The same CDR3 can be traced to other DNA sequences in this sample. V is TRBV5-1 and J is TRBJ1-1, with 8 bases identical to TRBD1. Germline-derived CDR1 and CDR2 are SGHRS and YFSETQ. Trimming removed 4 bases from V and 3 bases from J; junction bases left unmatched: 2. The CDR3 contains 13 residues. The CDR3 here is CASSAQGDTEAFF. The CDR3 DNA reads as TGCGCCAGCAGCGCACAGGGGGACACTGAAGCTTTCTTT.

V and J are TRBV5-1 and TRBJ2-3, with TRBD2 as a possible D gene (7 bases). This CDR3 has 15 residues. Germline CDR1 SGHRS, CDR2 YFSETQ. Trimming stripped 5 bases from V and 0 bases from J, with 13 bases between. The CDR3 reads CASRQGGDSTDTQYF. The CDR3 region has the DNA TGCGCCAGCAGACAGGGAGGGGACAGCACAGATACGCAGTATTTT.

The chain is built from TRBV10-3 and TRBJ2-2, with D tentatively TRBD1 (6 bases). The CDR3 consists of 14 residues. The ends were cut back, 6 bases at V and 4 bases at J, with 12 bases in the middle. Germline lookup yields CDR1 ENHRY and CDR2 SYGVKD. This CDR3 reads CAIRRDITTGELFF. The CDR3 DNA is TGTGCCATCAGACGGGACATAACCACCGGGGAGCTGTTTTTT.

In DNA, the CDR3 is TGTGCCAGCGTAAATGTCGGGCAGGGAAGCAATCAGCCCCAGCATTTT. Its translation: CASVNVGQGSNQPQHF. V gene TRBV28 combines with J gene TRBJ1-5, with D possibly being TRBD1 (5 bases). The germline gives CDR1 MDHEN, CDR2 SYDVKM. The V end lost 8 bases, the J end lost 1 base, and 18 bases lay between the germline ends. The CDR3 runs to 16 residues.

CDR3 region: CASSTTSVSSYNEQFF. CDR3 DNA: TGTGCCAGTAGTACGACGTCTGTGAGCTCCTACAATGAGCAGTTCTTC. The chain couples TRBV19 to TRBJ2-1, with D uncertain. Germline V CDR1 and CDR2: LNHDA, SQIVND (reference sequence). Trimming stripped 4 bases from V and 0 bases from J, with 13 bases between. This CDR3 is built from 16 residues.

The chain combines TRBV11-2 with TRBJ2-3; TRBD1 matches at 9 bases. The CDR3 extends over 16 amino acids. Germline V gives CDR1 SGHAT, CDR2 FQNNGV. V lost 4 bases to trimming and J lost 2 bases; unmatched junction nucleotides: 7. In DNA form, the CDR3 reads TGTGCCAGCAGCTCAAGGGACAGGGTGTTCACAGATACGCAGTATTTT. Protein: CASSSRDRVFTDTQYF.

A word on this clone: The junction shows a germline mismatch at one end, possibly a read error. The CDR3 loop reads CASSLTAWFTYEQYF. DNA of the CDR3: TGTGCCAGCAGCTTGACTGCGTGGTTTACCTACGAGCAGTACTTC. The V and J genes are TRBV5-3 and TRBJ2-7; no clear D gene. TRBV5-3 falls under the ORF class, with uncertain function. The length of the CDR3 is 15 residues.

This chain joins TRBV5-4 and TRBJ1-2; possibly TRBD1 for D (6 bases). This CDR3 spans 16 amino acids. Germline V CDR1 and CDR2: SGHNT, YYREEE (reference sequence). V lost 4 bases and J lost 0, with 16 bases in between. CDR3 protein: CASSPPGQRTNYGYTF. The CDR3 nucleotides read TGTGCCAGCAGCCCACCCGGACAGAGAACTAACTATGGCTACACCTTC.

This chain's CDR3 is CASSRTSDNTGELFF. The CDR3 nucleotides are TGCGCCAGCAGCCGCACTAGCGACAACACCGGGGAGCTGTTTTTT. This chain joins TRBV4-1 and TRBJ2-2, with 7 bases lining up with TRBD2. The germline V gene encodes CDR1 MGHRA and CDR2 YSYEKL. Losses at the gene ends were 4 bases for V and 2 bases for J; bases not matched to a gene: 4. The CDR3 runs to 15 residues.

This clone was found a few times. Other DNA variants within this sample encode the same CDR3. J is TRBJ1-1 and V is TRBV18; D is unresolved. CDR1 is KGHSH, CDR2 LQKENI, per germline. The V end was cut by 3 bases, the J end by 0 bases, with 5 bases between. This CDR3 is 13 amino acids long. The CDR3 spells CASSPPMNTEAFF. In DNA, the CDR3 is TGTGCCAGCTCACCTCCAATGAACACTGAAGCTTTCTTT.

The chain joins TRBV6-5 to TRBJ2-1; TRBD2 might be the D (6 bases). The CDR3 consists of 15 residues. V was cut by 5 bases and J by 8 bases, with 19 bases left in between. Germline values: CDR1 MNHEY, CDR2 SVGAGI. The CDR3 reads CASSRTDPGVDEQFF. Written as DNA, the CDR3 is TGTGCCAGCAGTCGGACGGACCCGGGGGTGGATGAGCAGTTCTTC.

The CDR3 loop is CASSQEGFTEAFF. In DNA, the CDR3 is TGCGCCAGCAGCCAGGAAGGGTTCACTGAAGCTTTCTTT. The chain is built from TRBV4-3 and TRBJ1-1; D unclear. V was trimmed by 3 bases and J by 4 bases, leaving 9 bases between them. The germline V gene encodes CDR1 LGHNA and CDR2 YSLEER. This CDR3 contains 13 residues.

This clone showed up just once. J is TRBJ2-1 and V is TRBV6-1, with 9 bases identical to TRBD2. The CDR3 sequence is 15 residues long. CDR1 is MNHNS, CDR2 SASEGT, per germline. The V gene end was trimmed by 6 bases and the J gene end by 2 bases; junction bases not matched to a gene: 5. The CDR3 DNA follows: TGTGCCAGCAGAAATAGCGGGAGCCCCTACAATGAGCAGTTCTTC. Translation gives CASRNSGSPYNEQFF.

J is TRBJ2-5 and V is TRBV4-1, with D unresolved. Germline V gene data show CDR1 as MGHRA and CDR2 as YSYEKL. The V end was cut by 0 bases, the J end by 2 bases, with 13 bases between. The CDR3 extends over 16 amino acids. The DNA of the CDR3 is TGCGCCAGCAGCCAAGATGGCTCCCGTAAACAAGAGACCCAGTACTTC. Its protein product is CASSQDGSRKQETQYF.

V is TRBV6-6 and J is TRBJ2-1; 12 bases line up with TRBD2. Germline V gene data show CDR1 as MNHNY and CDR2 as SVGAGI (reference sequence). J lost 13 bases, V lost 8 bases, and 6 bases had no gene match. The CDR3 runs 12 residues. The chain's CDR3 is CASGPTSGSQFF. DNA of the CDR3: TGTGCCAGCGGGCCGACTAGCGGGAGTCAGTTCTTC.

The chain carries TRBV25-1 and TRBJ2-1; TRBD2 agrees at 11 bases. Germline V gene sequence: CDR1 MGHDK, CDR2 SYGVNS. The CDR3 runs to 17 residues. The J segment lost 3 bases and the V segment lost 3 bases, leaving 7 bases of the junction unmatched. The CDR3 nucleotides read TGTGCCAGCAGTGATAGTATGGGACTAGCGGTCTACAATGAGCAGTTCTTC. Protein product: CASSDSMGLAVYNEQFF.

This rearrangement joins TRBV9 to TRBJ2-7; the D gene is possibly TRBD2 (6 bases). This CDR3 is 17 amino acids long. Per germline, CDR1 SGDLS and CDR2 YYNGEE. Trimming cost V 0 bases and J 6 bases, with 22 bases left between them. The CDR3: CASSVDPGSTGGGEQYF. CDR3 DNA sequence: TGTGCCAGCAGCGTAGACCCCGGGAGCACCGGAGGAGGCGAGCAGTACTTC. The variable domain in full, with the rest retrieved from reference TRBV9 and TRBJ2-7, is DSGVTQTPKHLITATGQRVTLRCSPRSGDLSVYWYQQSLDQGLQFLIQYYNGEERAKGNILERFSAQQFPDLHSELNLSSLELGDSALYFCASSVDPGSTGGGEQYFGPGTRLTVT.